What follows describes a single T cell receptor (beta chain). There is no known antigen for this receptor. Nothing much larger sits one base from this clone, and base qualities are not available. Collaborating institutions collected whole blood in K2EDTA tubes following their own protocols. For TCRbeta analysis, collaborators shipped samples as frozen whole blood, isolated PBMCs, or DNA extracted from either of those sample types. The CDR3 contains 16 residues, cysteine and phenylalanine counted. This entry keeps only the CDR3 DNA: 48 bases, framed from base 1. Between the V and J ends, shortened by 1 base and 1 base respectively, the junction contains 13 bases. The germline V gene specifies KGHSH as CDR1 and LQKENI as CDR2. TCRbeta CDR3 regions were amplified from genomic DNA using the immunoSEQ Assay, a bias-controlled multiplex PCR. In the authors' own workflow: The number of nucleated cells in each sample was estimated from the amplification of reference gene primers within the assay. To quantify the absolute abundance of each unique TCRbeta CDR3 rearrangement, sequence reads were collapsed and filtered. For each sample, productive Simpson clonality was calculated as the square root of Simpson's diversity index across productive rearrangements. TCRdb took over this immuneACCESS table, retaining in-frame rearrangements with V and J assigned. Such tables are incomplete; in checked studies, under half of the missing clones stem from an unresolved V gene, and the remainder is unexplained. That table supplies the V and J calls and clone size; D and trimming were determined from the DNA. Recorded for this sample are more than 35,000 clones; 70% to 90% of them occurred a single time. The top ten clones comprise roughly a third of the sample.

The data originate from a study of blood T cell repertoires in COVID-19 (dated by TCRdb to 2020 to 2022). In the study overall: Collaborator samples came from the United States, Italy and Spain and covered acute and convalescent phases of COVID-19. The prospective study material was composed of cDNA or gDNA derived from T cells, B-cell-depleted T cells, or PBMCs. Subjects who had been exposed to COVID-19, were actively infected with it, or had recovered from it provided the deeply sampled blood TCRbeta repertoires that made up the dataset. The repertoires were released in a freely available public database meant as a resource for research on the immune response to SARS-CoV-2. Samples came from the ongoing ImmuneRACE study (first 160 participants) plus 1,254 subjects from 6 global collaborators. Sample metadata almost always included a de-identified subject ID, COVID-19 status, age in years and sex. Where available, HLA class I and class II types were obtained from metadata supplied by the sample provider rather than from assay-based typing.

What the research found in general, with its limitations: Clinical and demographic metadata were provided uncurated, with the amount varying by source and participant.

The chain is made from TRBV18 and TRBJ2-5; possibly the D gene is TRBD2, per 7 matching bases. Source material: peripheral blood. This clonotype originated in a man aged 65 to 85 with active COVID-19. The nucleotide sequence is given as TGTGCCAGCTCACCACTCTATGCGGGGGCCCAAGAGACCCAGTACTTC. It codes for CASSPLYAGAQETQYF.